The entry below gives a single T cell receptor beta chain sequence along with its context. Its antigen is unknown. This entry belongs to a study of cytomegalovirus exposure and HLA in healthy donors. Looking at the study overall: As an earlier analysis found, some 180 million T cells yielded 100 million to 130 million unique TCR beta sequences.

Study results and limitations: According to a later analysis, most TCR beta chains associated with CMV appeared HLA-restricted.

Primers for the PCR totalled 60 Vbeta and 13 Jbeta. TCRdb's copy holds only in-frame clones and misses some; the assay was immunoSEQ multiplex PCR. The sample lists about 140,000 clones, approximately 87% occurring once. The V segment lost 8 bases and the J segment 6 bases; nucleotides outside the gene matches: 12. This CDR3 contains 14 residues. In germline, CDR1 is LNHDA, CDR2 SQIVND (reference sequence). This clonotype originated in a woman in her 30s in good health and CMV-seronegative. The chain joins TRBV19 to TRBJ1-2, with 7 bases identical to TRBD1. The specimen was PBMCs. The CDR3 DNA is TGTGCCAGTCACGGAACCGGACAGGATAATGGCTACACCTTC. This codes for CASHGTGQDNGYTF.